Listed below are T cell receptor beta chains from one sample, sequenced in a study of cytomegalovirus exposure and HLA in healthy donors. Generated by immunoSEQ multiplex PCR, the TCRdb table keeps only in-frame clones and is missing some. Of some 71,000 clones detected, about 67% appear once; the ten largest clones hold less than 9%. Sequenced sample: PBMCs. These receptors were obtained from a man aged 40-49 years in good health and CMV-seropositive. The CDR3 runs from the conserved cysteine through the conserved F or W. Each record gives: V gene, D gene, J gene, clone size, CDR3 protein, CDR3 DNA. The D gene is left open where the match is weak. Rows give clone size only sometimes, using once, few, many, or a class for an expanded clone.

>TRBV5-1|NA|TRBJ1-1|once
CASSSGGEGEAFF
TGCGCCAGCAGCTCCGGGGGAGAGGGTGAAGCTTTCTTT
>TRBV5-1|NA|TRBJ1-1|NA
CASSLTGSTEAFF
TGCGCCAGCAGCTTGACAGGCAGCACTGAAGCTTTCTTT
>TRBV11-2|NA|TRBJ1-6|medium-sized
CASSLEHSYNSPLHF
TGTGCCAGCAGCTTAGAGCACAGCTATAATTCACCCCTCCACTTT
>TRBV30|NA|TRBJ1-1|NA
CAIGGSEAFF
TGTGCCATCGGGGGTTCTGAAGCTTTCTTT
>TRBV6-1|NA|TRBJ2-1|NA
CASSLDRNEYNEQFF
TGTGCCAGCAGTCTAGACAGGAACGAGTACAATGAGCAGTTCTTC
>TRBV4-1|NA|TRBJ1-1|NA
CASSQEAVNTEAFF
TGCGCCAGCAGCCAAGAAGCTGTGAACACTGAAGCTTTCTTT
>TRBV28|TRBD2|TRBJ2-7|few
CASSSSGTSGSYEQYF
TGTGCCAGCAGTTCCTCCGGGACTAGCGGGAGCTACGAGCAGTACTTC
>TRBV6-6|NA|TRBJ1-5|NA
CASSYPRQLTPQHF
TGTGCCAGCAGTTACCCACGACAGTTGACGCCCCAGCATTTT
>TRBV18|NA|TRBJ2-7|NA
CASSPQGSQYEQYF
TGTGCCAGCTCACCACAAGGGAGCCAATACGAGCAGTACTTC
>TRBV13|NA|TRBJ1-5|NA
CASSPRTRTNYSNQPQHF
TGTGCCAGCAGCCCCCGAACAAGGACAAATTATAGCAATCAGCCCCAGCATTTT
>TRBV7-3|NA|TRBJ1-1|few
CASSLSSGNTEAFF
TGTGCCAGCAGCTTATCTTCGGGGAACACTGAAGCTTTCTTT
>TRBV7-9|NA|TRBJ1-5|once
CASSLGDPGEFYSNQPQHF
TGTGCCAGCAGCTTAGGAGACCCGGGAGAGTTTTATAGCAATCAGCCCCAGCATTTT
>TRBV6-1|NA|TRBJ1-2|few
CASIRTSARPRGYTF
TGTGCCAGCATTAGAACCTCCGCCAGGCCTCGGGGCTACACCTTC
>TRBV11-1|NA|TRBJ1-6|NA
CASSARQYNSPLHF
TGTGCCAGCAGCGCCCGACAGTATAATTCACCCCTCCACTTT
>TRBV7-2|NA|TRBJ1-6|few
CASALGGWNSPLHF
TGTGCCAGCGCCCTCGGGGGGTGGAATTCACCCCTCCACTTT
>TRBV27|NA|TRBJ1-1|NA
CASSLTAMNTEAFF
TGTGCCAGCAGTTTGACAGCCATGAACACTGAAGCTTTCTTT
>TRBV9|TRBD1|TRBJ2-1|NA
CASSAGPGTGVYNEQFF
TGTGCCAGCAGCGCGGGTCCCGGGACAGGGGTTTACAATGAGCAGTTCTTC
>TRBV15|NA|TRBJ2-7|NA
CATSRGTANEQYF
TGTGCCACCAGCAGAGGGACAGCTAACGAGCAGTACTTC
>TRBV7-2|NA|TRBJ2-1|NA
CASSLNGQNEQFF
TGTGCCAGCAGCTTAAATGGGCAGAATGAGCAGTTCTTC
>TRBV5-1|TRBD2|TRBJ2-5|NA
CASSLWAGGRETQYF
TGCGCCAGCAGCTTGTGGGCGGGGGGGAGAGAGACCCAGTACTTC
>TRBV4-2|NA|TRBJ2-1|NA
CASSQVTGYNEQFF
TGTGCCAGCAGCCAAGTGACAGGTTACAATGAGCAGTTCTTC
>TRBV7-2|TRBD1|TRBJ1-6|NA
CASTLTGTGLSPLHF
TGTGCCAGCACGCTAACCGGGACAGGGCTTTCACCCCTCCACTTT
>TRBV28|TRBD1|TRBJ1-2|NA
CASAGTGTINYGYTF
TGTGCCAGCGCCGGGACAGGGACCATTAACTATGGCTACACCTTC
>TRBV7-9|NA|TRBJ1-4|NA
CASSPRAGNEKLFF
TGTGCCAGCAGCCCCCGTGCGGGTAATGAAAAACTGTTTTTT
>TRBV6-1|NA|TRBJ2-6|NA
CASSAWSSGANVLTF
TGTGCCAGCAGTGCTTGGAGTTCCGGGGCCAACGTCCTGACTTTC
>TRBV29-1|TRBD1|TRBJ2-7|few
CSVARGQGRSSYEQYF
TGCAGCGTTGCTCGAGGACAGGGAAGGAGCTCCTACGAGCAGTACTTC
>TRBV25-1|TRBD1|TRBJ1-1|NA
CASSATQGLDEAFF
TGTGCCAGCAGTGCTACACAGGGGTTGGATGAAGCTTTCTTT
>TRBV9|NA|TRBJ2-7|NA
CASSVPSSSYEQYF
TGTGCCAGCAGCGTTCCTAGTAGCTCCTACGAGCAGTACTTC
>TRBV28|NA|TRBJ2-2|NA
CASSSGQQTGELFF
TGTGCCAGCAGTTCGGGTCAACAAACCGGGGAGCTGTTTTTT
>TRBV7-2|NA|TRBJ1-5|NA
CASSLGGGRGDQPQHF
TGTGCCAGCAGCTTAGGAGGGGGACGGGGGGATCAGCCCCAGCATTTT